One TCR beta chain is described in this entry. The entry originates in a study of blood T cell repertoires in COVID-19. At the level of the study: COVID-19 samples from acute and convalescent phases originated in the United States, Italy and Spain. PBMCs, B-cell-depleted T cells, or T cells provided the cDNA or gDNA that made up the material.

In the source study's methods: Nucleated cell number was recorded as an estimate derived from reference gene primer amplification. Profiled with immunoSEQ multiplex PCR; TCRdb holds only in-frame clones, not every one. For V, J and clone size, that table is used; D and trimming come from the DNA. The sample records approximately 150,000 clones, 80% to 90% being singletons. The V gene's germline CDR1 is DFQATT and CDR2 SNEGSKA (reference sequence). Trimming removed 3 bases at V and 0 bases at J, with 12 bases between. The CDR3 runs 14 residues. The source material was peripheral blood. The source is a woman aged 60-70 years with active COVID-19. V usage is TRBV20-1 and J usage is TRBJ2-7, with D tentatively TRBD1 (5 bases). The CDR3 loop is CSASGGQGSYEQYF. In DNA, the CDR3 is TGCAGTGCTAGTGGTGGGCAGGGCTCCTACGAGCAGTACTTC.